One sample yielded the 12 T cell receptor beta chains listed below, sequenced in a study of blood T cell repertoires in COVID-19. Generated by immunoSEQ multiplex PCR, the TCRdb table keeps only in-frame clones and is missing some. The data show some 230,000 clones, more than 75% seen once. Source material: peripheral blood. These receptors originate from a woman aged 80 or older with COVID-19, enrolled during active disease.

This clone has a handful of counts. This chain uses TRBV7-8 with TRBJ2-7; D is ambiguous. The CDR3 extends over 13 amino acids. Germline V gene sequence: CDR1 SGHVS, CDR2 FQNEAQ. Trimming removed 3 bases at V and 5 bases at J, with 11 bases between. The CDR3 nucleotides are TGTGCCAGCAGCTTCCCGGGTTGGGACGAGCAGTACTTC. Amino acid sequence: CASSFPGWDEQYF.

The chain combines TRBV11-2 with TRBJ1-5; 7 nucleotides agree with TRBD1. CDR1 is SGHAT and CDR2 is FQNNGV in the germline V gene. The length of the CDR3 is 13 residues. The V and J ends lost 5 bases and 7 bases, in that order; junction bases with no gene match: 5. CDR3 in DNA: TGTGCCAGCAGCAAACAGGGGTTGCAGCCCCAGCATTTT. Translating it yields CASSKQGLQPQHF.

The CDR3 coding sequence is TGTGCCAGCAGTGATCAATCGAGGCAGCCCCAGCATTTT. It is translated as CASSDQSRQPQHF. The chain links TRBV6-1 to TRBJ1-5; no reliable D call. This CDR3 is 13 amino acids long. V lost 3 bases, J lost 7 bases, and 10 bases lay in between. Germline lookup yields CDR1 MNHNS and CDR2 SASEGT.

The CDR3 spells CASSLTLTGGNTEAFF. The CDR3 DNA reads TGTGCCAGCAGCTTGACACTGACAGGGGGAAATACTGAAGCTTTCTTT. The J gene is TRBJ1-1, the V gene TRBV5-4, with 9 bases matching TRBD1. Germline V lookup: CDR1 SGHNT, CDR2 YYREEE (reference sequence). V dropped 1 base and J dropped 5; count of bases not matched to a gene: 9. This CDR3 contains 16 residues. The whole variable domain, remainder taken from reference TRBV5-4 and TRBJ1-1, is ETGVTQSPTHLIKTRGQQVTLRCSSQSGHNTVSWYQQALGQGPQFIFQYYREEENGRGNFPPRFSGLQFPNYSSELNVNALELDDSALYLCASSLTLTGGNTEAFFGQGTRLTVV.

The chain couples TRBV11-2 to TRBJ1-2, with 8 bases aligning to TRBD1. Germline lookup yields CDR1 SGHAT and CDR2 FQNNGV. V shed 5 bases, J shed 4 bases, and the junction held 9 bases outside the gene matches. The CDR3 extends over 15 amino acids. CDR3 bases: TGTGCCAGCAGCCGCTTGGGACAGGACCTCTATGGCTACACCTTC. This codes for CASSRLGQDLYGYTF.

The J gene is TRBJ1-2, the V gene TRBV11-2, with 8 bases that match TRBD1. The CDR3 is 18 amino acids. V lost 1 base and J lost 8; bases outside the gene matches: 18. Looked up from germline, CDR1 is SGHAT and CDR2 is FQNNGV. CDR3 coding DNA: TGTGCCAGCAGCTTAGCTCAAAGTGACAGGGGTTACGTGGGAGGCTACACCTTC. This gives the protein CASSLAQSDRGYVGGYTF.

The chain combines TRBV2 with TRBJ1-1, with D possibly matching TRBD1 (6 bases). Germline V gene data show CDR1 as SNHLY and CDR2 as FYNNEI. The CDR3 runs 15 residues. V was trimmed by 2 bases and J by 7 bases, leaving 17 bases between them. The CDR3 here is CASSENGGAYLEAFF. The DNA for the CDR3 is TGTGCCAGCAGTGAAAATGGGGGGGCGTACCTTGAAGCTTTCTTT. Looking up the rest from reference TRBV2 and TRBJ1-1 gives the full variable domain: EPEVTQTPSHQVTQMGQEVILRCVPISNHLYFYWYRQILGQKVEFLVSFYNNEISEKSEIFDDQFSVERPDGSNFTLKIRSTKLEDSAMYFCASSENGGAYLEAFFGQGTRLTVV.

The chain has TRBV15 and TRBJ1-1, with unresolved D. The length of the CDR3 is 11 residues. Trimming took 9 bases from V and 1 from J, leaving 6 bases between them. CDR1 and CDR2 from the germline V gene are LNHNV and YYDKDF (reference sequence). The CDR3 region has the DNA TGTGCCACAAAGCAGAACACTGAAGCTTTCTTT. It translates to CATKQNTEAFF. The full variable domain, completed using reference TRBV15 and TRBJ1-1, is DAMVIQNPRYQVTQFGKPVTLSCSQTLNHNVMYWYQQKSSQAPKLLFHYYDKDFNNEADTPDNFQSRRPNTSFCFLDIRSPGLGDTAMYLCATKQNTEAFFGQGTRLTVV.

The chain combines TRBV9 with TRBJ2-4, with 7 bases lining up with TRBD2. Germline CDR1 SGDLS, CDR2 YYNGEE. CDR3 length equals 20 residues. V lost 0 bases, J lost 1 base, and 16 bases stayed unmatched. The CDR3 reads CASSVADSPYRGSAKNIQYF. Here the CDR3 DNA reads TGTGCCAGCAGCGTAGCTGATTCCCCCTACCGCGGGAGTGCCAAAAACATTCAGTACTTC.

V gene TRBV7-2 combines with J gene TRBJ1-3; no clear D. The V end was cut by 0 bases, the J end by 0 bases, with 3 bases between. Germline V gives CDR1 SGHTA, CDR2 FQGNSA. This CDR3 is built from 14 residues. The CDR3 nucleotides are TGTGCCAGCAGCTTAGCCATCTCTGGAAACACCATATATTTT. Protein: CASSLAISGNTIYF.

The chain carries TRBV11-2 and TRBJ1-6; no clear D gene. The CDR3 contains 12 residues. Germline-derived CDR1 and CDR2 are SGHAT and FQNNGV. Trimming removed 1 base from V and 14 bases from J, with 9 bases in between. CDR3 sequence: CASSLAMYTLHF. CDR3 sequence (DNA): TGTGCCAGCAGCTTAGCGATGTACACCCTCCACTTT.

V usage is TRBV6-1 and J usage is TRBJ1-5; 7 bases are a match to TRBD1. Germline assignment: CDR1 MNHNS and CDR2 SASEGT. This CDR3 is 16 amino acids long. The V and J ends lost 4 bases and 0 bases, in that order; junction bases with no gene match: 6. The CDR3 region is CASSGGQPYSNQPQHF. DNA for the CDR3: TGTGCCAGCAGTGGGGGACAGCCATATAGCAATCAGCCCCAGCATTTT.